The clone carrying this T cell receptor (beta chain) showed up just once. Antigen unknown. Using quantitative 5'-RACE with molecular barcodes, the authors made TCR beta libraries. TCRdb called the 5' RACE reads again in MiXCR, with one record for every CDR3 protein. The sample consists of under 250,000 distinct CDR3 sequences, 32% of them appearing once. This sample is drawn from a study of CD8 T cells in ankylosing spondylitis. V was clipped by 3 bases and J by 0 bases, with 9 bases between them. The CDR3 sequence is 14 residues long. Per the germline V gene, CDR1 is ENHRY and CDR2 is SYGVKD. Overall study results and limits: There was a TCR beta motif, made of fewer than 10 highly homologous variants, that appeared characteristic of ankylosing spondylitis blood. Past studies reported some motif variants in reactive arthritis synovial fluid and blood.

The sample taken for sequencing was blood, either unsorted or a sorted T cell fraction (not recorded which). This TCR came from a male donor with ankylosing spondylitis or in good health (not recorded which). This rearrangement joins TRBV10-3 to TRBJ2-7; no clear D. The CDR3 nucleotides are TGTGCCATCAGTGAAGGCCTCAGCTCCTACGAGCAGTACTTC. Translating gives CAISEGLSSYEQYF.